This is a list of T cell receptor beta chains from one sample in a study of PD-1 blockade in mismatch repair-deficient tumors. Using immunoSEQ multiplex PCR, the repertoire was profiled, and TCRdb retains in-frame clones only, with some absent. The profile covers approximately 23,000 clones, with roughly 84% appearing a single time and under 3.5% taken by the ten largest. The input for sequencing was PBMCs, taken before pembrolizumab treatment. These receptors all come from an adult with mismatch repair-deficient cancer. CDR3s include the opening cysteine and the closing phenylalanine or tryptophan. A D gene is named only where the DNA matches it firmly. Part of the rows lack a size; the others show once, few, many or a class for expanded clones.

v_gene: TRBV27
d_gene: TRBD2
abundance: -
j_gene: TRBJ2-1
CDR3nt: TGTGCCAGCAGTTTTGCCATTACTAGCGGGACCTACAATGAGCAGTTCTTC
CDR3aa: CASSFAITSGTYNEQFF

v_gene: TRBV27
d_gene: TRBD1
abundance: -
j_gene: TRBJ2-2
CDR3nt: TGTGCCAGCAGTGTTCTTTCAGGGGGCACCGGGGAGCTGTTTTTT
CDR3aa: CASSVLSGGTGELFF

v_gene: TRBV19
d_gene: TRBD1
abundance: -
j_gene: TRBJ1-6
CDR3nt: TGTGCCACCCGGACAGGGGGATCCTATAATTCACCCCTCCACTTT
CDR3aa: CATRTGGSYNSPLHF

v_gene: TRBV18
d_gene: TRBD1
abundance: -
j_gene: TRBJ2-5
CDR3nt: TGTGCCAGCTCACCGGGACAGGAAGAGACCCAGTACTTC
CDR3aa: CASSPGQEETQYF

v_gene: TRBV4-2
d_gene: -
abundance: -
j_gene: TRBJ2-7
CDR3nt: TGTGCCAGCAGCCCATCTACTAGTGCCTACGAGCAGTACTTC
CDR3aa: CASSPSTSAYEQYF

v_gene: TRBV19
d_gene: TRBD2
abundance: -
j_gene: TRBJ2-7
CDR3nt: TGTGCCAGTAGTCCCAGGACTAGCGAAGCCTACGAGCAGTACTTC
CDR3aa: CASSPRTSEAYEQYF

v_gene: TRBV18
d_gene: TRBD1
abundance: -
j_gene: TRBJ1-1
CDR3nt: TGTGCCAGCTCATCCCAGAGACAGGGTGAAGCTTTCTTT
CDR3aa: CASSSQRQGEAFF

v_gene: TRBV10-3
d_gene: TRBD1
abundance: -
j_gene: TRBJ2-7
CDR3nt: TGTGCCATGGGACAGGGCTCCTACGAGCAGTACTTC
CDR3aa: CAMGQGSYEQYF

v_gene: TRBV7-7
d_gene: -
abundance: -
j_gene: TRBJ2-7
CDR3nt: TGTGCCAGCAGCTTAGGGGGCCCCGGCGAGCAGTACTTC
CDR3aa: CASSLGGPGEQYF

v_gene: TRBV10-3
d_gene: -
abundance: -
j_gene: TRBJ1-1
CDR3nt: TGTGCCATCACCGAAGGGGGATCGGACACTGAAGCTTTCTTT
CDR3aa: CAITEGGSDTEAFF

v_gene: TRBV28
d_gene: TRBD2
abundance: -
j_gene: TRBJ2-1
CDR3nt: TGTGCCAGCAGTTCTCGACGGGGGGACGACTCCTACAATGAGCAGTTCTTC
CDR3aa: CASSSRRGDDSYNEQFF

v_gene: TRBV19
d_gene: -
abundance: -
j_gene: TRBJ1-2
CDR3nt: TGTGCCAGTAGTATACATGGTTCACTAAACTATGGCTACACCTTC
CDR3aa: CASSIHGSLNYGYTF

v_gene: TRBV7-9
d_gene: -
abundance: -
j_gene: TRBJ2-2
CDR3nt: TGTGCCAGCAGCTTAGTTTCCGTCGCCGGGGAGCTGTTTTTT
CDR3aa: CASSLVSVAGELFF

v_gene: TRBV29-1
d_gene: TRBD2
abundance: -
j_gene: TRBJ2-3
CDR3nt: TGCAGCGTGGGGACTAGCGGGAGTACAGATACGCAGTATTTT
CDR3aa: CSVGTSGSTDTQYF

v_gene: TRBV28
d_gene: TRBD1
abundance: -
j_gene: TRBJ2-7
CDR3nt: TGTGCCAGCAGTTTACCCACAGGGGGCCGGGGGAACGAGCAGTACTTC
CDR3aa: CASSLPTGGRGNEQYF

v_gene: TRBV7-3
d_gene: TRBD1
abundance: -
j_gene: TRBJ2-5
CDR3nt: TGTGCCAGCAGCAAAGACAGGGGAGAGACCCAGTACTTC
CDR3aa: CASSKDRGETQYF

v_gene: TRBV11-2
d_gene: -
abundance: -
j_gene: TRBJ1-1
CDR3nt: TGTGCCAGCAGCTTTTCCGGGAACACTGAAGCTTTCTTT
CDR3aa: CASSFSGNTEAFF

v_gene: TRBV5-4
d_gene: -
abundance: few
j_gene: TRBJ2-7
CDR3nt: TGTGCCAGCAGCTTGGCTAGGGGACAAAACGAGCAGTACTTC
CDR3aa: CASSLARGQNEQYF

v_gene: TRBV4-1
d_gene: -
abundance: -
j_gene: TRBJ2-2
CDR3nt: TGCGCCAGCAGCCAAGGGACTATCACCGGGGAGCTGTTTTTT
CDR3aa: CASSQGTITGELFF

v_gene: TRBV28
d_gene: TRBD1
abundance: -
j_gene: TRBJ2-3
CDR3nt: TGTGCCAGCAGTTTGGGGGGGACAGGGGGCTCGCAGTATTTT
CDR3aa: CASSLGGTGGSQYF

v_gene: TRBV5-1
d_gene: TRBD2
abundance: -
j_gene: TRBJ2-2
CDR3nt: TGCGCCAGCAGCTTGGCGGCTAGCGGGACCGGGGAGCTGTTTTTT
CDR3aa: CASSLAASGTGELFF

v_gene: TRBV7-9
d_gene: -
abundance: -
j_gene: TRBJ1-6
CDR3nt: TGTGCCAGCAACTCAACCCGAACAACGGAGGCTTCACCCCTCCACTTT
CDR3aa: CASNSTRTTEASPLHF